The next 29 T cell receptor beta chains were all read from a single sample in a study of human T cells and chemical hapten exposure. Time point described: pre-sensitization, week 0. Treatment defined: therapeutic diphenylcyclopropenone sensitization with weekly scalp DPC. MiXCR was run by TCRdb on the RACE reads, yielding one entry per CDR3 protein. Of about 380,000 distinct CDR3 sequences listed, 5% to 6.5% are singletons. The specimen was whole blood, collected in connection with sensitization to the hapten diphenylcyclopropenone (DPC). The receptor set was obtained from a woman between 45 and 60 years old with alopecia areata. Some clones in this sample may be carry-over from other donors' samples.

This clonotype was recorded at least ten times. The chain uses TRBV7-9 and TRBJ1-6, with 7 bases that match TRBD1. CDR1 and CDR2 (germline): SEHNR, FQNEAQ (reference sequence). The CDR3 extends over 14 amino acids. With 3 bases clipped from V and 8 bases from J, the junction kept 4 bases outside the gene matches. The CDR3 sequence: CASSFGTDYSPLHF. CDR3 sequence (DNA): TGTGCCAGCAGCTTCGGGACAGACTATTCACCCCTCCACTTT.

There are many counts of this clonotype. V usage is TRBV3-1 and J usage is TRBJ2-2; 9 bases fit TRBD2. V was pared by 4 bases and J by 7 bases, with 10 bases of the junction left unmatched. Germline V gene data show CDR1 as LGHDT and CDR2 as YNNKEL (reference sequence). The CDR3 contains 16 residues. The CDR3 sequence: CASSPSGTSFNGELFF. Here the CDR3 DNA reads TGTGCCAGCAGCCCATCCGGGACTAGCTTTAACGGGGAGCTGTTTTTT. Drawing the rest from reference TRBV3-1 and TRBJ2-2, the complete variable domain is DTAVSQTPKYLVTQMGNDKSIKCEQNLGHDTMYWYKQDSKKFLKIMFSYNNKELIINETVPNRFSPKSPDKAHLNLHINSLELGDSAVYFCASSPSGTSFNGELFFGEGSRLTVL.

This clonotype was seen repeatedly, ten times or more. The chain joins TRBV14 to TRBJ2-2, with 7 nucleotides matching TRBD1. CDR3 length: 16 amino acids. Germline lookup yields CDR1 SGHDN and CDR2 FVKESK. The junction had 7 bases not matched to a gene; V was cut back by 2 bases and J by 4 bases. Here the CDR3 DNA reads TGTGCCAGCAGCCAAAGACAGGGTATAGGCACCGGGGAGCTGTTTTTT. This translates into CASSQRQGIGTGELFF.

There are a few counts of this clonotype. The chain links TRBV12-3 or TRBV12-4 to TRBJ2-1; maybe TRBD2 (7 bases). V was cut by 6 bases and J by 7 bases, with 19 bases left in between. The length of the CDR3 is 15 residues. For the CDR3, the DNA is TGTGCCAGCAGCCTAGGGGGGGTCCTCAGAAATGAGCAGTTCTTC. Translating it yields CASSLGGVLRNEQFF.

This chain links TRBV7-9 with TRBJ1-1; D gene ambiguous. V dropped 3 bases and J dropped 4 bases, with 9 bases sitting between them. Germline CDR1 and CDR2: SEHNR and FQNEAQ (reference sequence). This CDR3 has 13 residues. CDR3 loop: CASSFQVGTEAFF. Here the CDR3 DNA reads TGTGCCAGCAGCTTCCAGGTCGGCACTGAAGCTTTCTTT.

This clonotype was detected ten times or more. V and J are TRBV20-1 and TRBJ2-3; D call uncertain. CDR1 is DFQATT and CDR2 is SNEGSKA in the germline V gene (reference sequence). V lost 1 base and J 6 bases, leaving 11 bases between the germline ends. CDR3 length: 13 amino acids. DNA of the CDR3: TGCAGTGCTAGAGGGCGTATCGGGGATACGCAGTATTTT. Protein sequence: CSARGRIGDTQYF.

This clonotype came up a few times. The rearrangement joins TRBV2 to TRBJ2-4; D uncertain. CDR3 length: 14 amino acids. The germline gives CDR1 SNHLY, CDR2 FYNNEI. The germline V and J ends were trimmed by 8 bases and 1 base, with 12 bases remaining between them. The CDR3 loop is CASGVLPAKNIQYF. The CDR3 DNA is TGTGCCAGCGGGGTATTACCGGCCAAAAACATTCAGTACTTC. Full variable domain (outside the CDR3, taken from reference TRBV2 and TRBJ2-4): EPEVTQTPSHQVTQMGQEVILRCVPISNHLYFYWYRQILGQKVEFLVSFYNNEISEKSEIFDDQFSVERPDGSNFTLKIRSTKLEDSAMYFCASGVLPAKNIQYFGAGTRLSVL.

This clonotype has at least ten counts. The chain employs TRBV27 and TRBJ2-4; D ambiguous. The germline V gene has CDR1 MNHEY and CDR2 SMNVEV (reference sequence). This CDR3 region has 13 residues. The V end lost 0 bases, the J end lost 2 bases, and 2 bases lay between the germline ends. CDR3 protein: CASSLSPKNIQYF. CDR3 in DNA: TGTGCCAGCAGTTTATCGCCCAAAAACATTCAGTACTTC.

This clonotype has a count of ten or more. J is TRBJ2-1 and V is TRBV12-3 or TRBV12-4; no definite D call. V was shortened by 5 bases and J by 4 bases, with 9 bases between the two germline ends. The CDR3 sequence is 13 residues long. For the CDR3, the DNA is TGTGCCAGCAGTAAGAATAGTTACAATGAGCAGTTCTTC. It is translated as CASSKNSYNEQFF.

The gene calls are TRBV3-1 and TRBJ1-1; D is ambiguous. The CDR3 is made up of 13 amino acids. Between the trimmed V and J ends, which lost 6 bases and 3 bases, there was a span of 11 bases. The germline CDR1 and CDR2 sequences are LGHDT and YNNKEL (reference sequence). CDR3 bases: TGTGCCAGCAGTCGTATCACAGACACTGAAGCTTTCTTT. It is translated as CASSRITDTEAFF.

This clonotype has a count of ten or more. The V gene is TRBV11-2, the J gene TRBJ2-7; 7 nucleotides agree with TRBD1. The CDR3 contains 14 residues. Germline V CDR1 and CDR2: SGHAT, FQNNGV. V was pared by 5 bases and J by 6 bases, with 10 bases of the junction left unmatched. The CDR3 DNA reads TGTGCCAGCAGCCAAACGACAGGGCGCGGCGAGCAGTACTTC. Translated, it gives CASSQTTGRGEQYF.

In this sample, this clonotype turned up many times. The CDR3 loop is CASSELGTGLSGANVLTF. The CDR3 DNA sequence: TGTGCCAGCAGTGAATTGGGGACAGGTCTCTCTGGGGCCAACGTCCTGACTTTC. The V and J genes are TRBV25-1 and TRBJ2-6; TRBD1 aligns across 8 bases. J gave up 0 bases and V 1 base, and 5 bases lay outside the gene matches. The germline CDR1 and CDR2 sequences are MGHDK and SYGVNS. CDR3 length: 18 residues.

In its sample, this clonotype was seen many times. The rearrangement links TRBV5-6 to TRBJ2-3, with D hard to call. Trimming stripped 1 base from V and 1 base from J, with 10 bases between. Germline V gene lookup returns CDR1 SGHDT and CDR2 YYEEEE. The CDR3 spans 15 residues. The CDR3 DNA sequence: TGTGCCAGCAGCTTGAGCCAGTTGCGCACAGATACGCAGTATTTT. Amino acids: CASSLSQLRTDTQYF.

At least ten counts were recorded for this clonotype. The CDR3 DNA reads as TGTGCCAGCAGGGTCTGGCGGGAGCGGTTAAAGAATGAGCAGTTCTTC. The encoded protein is CASRVWRERLKNEQFF. This chain joins TRBV12-3 or TRBV12-4 and TRBJ2-1; TRBD2 agrees at 7 bases. The CDR3 length is 16 residues. The V gene end was trimmed by 6 bases and the J gene end by 7 bases; junction bases not matched to a gene: 15.

In this sample, this clonotype turned up a few times. CDR3 nucleotides: TGTGCCAGCAGTACCAGAGATCCCAGCGAAGAGACCCAGTACTTC. It is translated as CASSTRDPSEETQYF. The rearrangement links TRBV12-3 or TRBV12-4 to TRBJ2-5; no clear D gene. The V end lost 5 bases, the J end lost 3 bases, and 16 bases lay between the germline ends. The CDR3 is 15 amino acids.

The genes are TRBV29-1 and TRBJ2-1; tentatively, D is TRBD1 (6 bases). This CDR3 is built from 13 residues. Germline lookup yields CDR1 SQVTM and CDR2 ANQGSEA. V was clipped by 6 bases and J by 9 bases, with 18 bases between them. CDR3 coding DNA: TGCAGCGTCCGGGCCCAGGGGAGCTCTGAGCAGTTCTTC. It specifies CSVRAQGSSEQFF.

The rearrangement uses TRBV25-1 and TRBJ2-3; 7 nucleotides line up with TRBD2. Per the germline V gene, CDR1 is MGHDK and CDR2 is SYGVNS. V shed 0 bases, J shed 4 bases, and the junction held 1 base outside the gene matches. The CDR3 contains 14 residues. CDR3 nucleotide sequence: TGTGCCAGCAGTGAATATCGGGGGGCAGATACGCAGTATTTT. It encodes CASSEYRGADTQYF.

The V call is TRBV29-1, the J call TRBJ1-4; possible D gene TRBD1, 5 bases. The germline V gene has CDR1 SQVTM and CDR2 ANQGSEA. Trimming shortened V by 7 bases and J by 0 bases, and 6 bases separated the two germline ends. This CDR3 has 12 residues. The CDR3 DNA follows: TGCAGCGGAGGGGCAACTAATGAAAAACTGTTTTTT. This encodes CSGGATNEKLFF.

CDR3 residues: CASSSPGGRETQYF. CDR3 coding DNA: TGTGCCAGCAGCTCTCCTGGGGGGAGAGAGACCCAGTACTTC. The chain has TRBV7-2 and TRBJ2-5; a weak D match, TRBD2 (6 bases). Per the germline V gene, CDR1 is SGHTA and CDR2 is FQGNSA. This CDR3 region has 14 residues. The V and J ends lost 4 bases and 4 bases respectively, with 13 bases between them.

This clonotype has just a few counts. This sequence joins TRBV15 and TRBJ2-6; possible D gene TRBD1, 6 bases. Germline assignment: CDR1 LNHNV and CDR2 YYDKDF (reference sequence). V was trimmed by 0 bases and J by 0 bases, leaving 15 bases between them. The CDR3 runs to 19 residues. CDR3 nucleotides: TGTGCCACCAGCAGAGAGAGGGACACCTCCTACTCTGGGGCCAACGTCCTGACTTTC. This translates into CATSRERDTSYSGANVLTF.

This clonotype was detected ten times or more. The gene calls are TRBV3-1 and TRBJ2-7, with 7 bases aligning to TRBD2. Germline CDR1 reads LGHDT; CDR2 reads YNNKEL (reference sequence). This CDR3 is 15 amino acids long. Trimming cost V 4 bases and J 6 bases; bases outside gene matches: 12. CDR3 nucleotide sequence: TGTGCCAGCAGCCCTTATGGCGGGGGACCGTCCGAGCAGTACTTC. Its translation: CASSPYGGGPSEQYF.

This clonotype was seen repeatedly, ten times or more. The chain carries TRBV29-1 and TRBJ2-7; no reliable D call. This CDR3 is built from 12 residues. From germline, CDR1 is SQVTM and CDR2 ANQGSEA. Trimming removed 4 bases at V and 3 bases at J, with 10 bases between. DNA of the CDR3: TGCAGCGTTGGAACCGGTAGCTACGAGCAGTACTTC. Amino acid sequence: CSVGTGSYEQYF.

Note on this clonotype: Germline and junction disagree at one end, which may indicate a read error. V usage is TRBV28 and J usage is TRBJ2-6, with TRBD1 as a possible D gene (5 bases). Germline V gene sequence: CDR1 MDHEN, CDR2 SYDVKM. The CDR3 is made up of 16 amino acids. Written as DNA, the CDR3 is TGTGCCAGCAGCCTTATCAGGGTCTTTGGGTCCAACGTCCTGACTTTC. Encoded protein: CASSLIRVFGSNVLTF.

Ten or more counts support this clonotype. The rearrangement joins TRBV30 to TRBJ1-5; 8 nucleotides match TRBD1. CDR3 length equals 16 residues. The germline gives CDR1 GTSNPN, CDR2 SVGIG (reference sequence). V shed 2 bases and J 4 bases; nucleotides not matched to a gene: 10. The CDR3 DNA follows: TGTGCCTGGAGTATCCCGACAGGGGTTGGTAATCAGCCCCAGCATTTT. Its protein product is CAWSIPTGVGNQPQHF.

This clonotype showed up just a few times. V and J are TRBV6-6 and TRBJ1-1, with 8 bases matching TRBD1. Germline loops: CDR1 MNHNY, CDR2 SVGAGI (reference sequence). This CDR3 region has 15 residues. V shed 6 bases, J shed 5 bases, and the junction held 11 bases outside the gene matches. This CDR3 reads CASRYPRTGNTEAFF. The CDR3 coding sequence is TGTGCCAGCAGGTATCCCAGGACAGGGAATACTGAAGCTTTCTTT.

The V call is TRBV29-1, the J call TRBJ2-3; D ambiguous. The germline V and J ends were trimmed by 7 bases and 5 bases, with 7 bases remaining between them. Looked up from germline, CDR1 is SQVTM and CDR2 is ANQGSEA. CDR3 length: 10 residues. CDR3 region: CSAWGDTQYF. DNA for the CDR3: TGCAGCGCCTGGGGAGATACGCAGTATTTT.

This clonotype was observed at least ten times. V is TRBV3-1 and J is TRBJ2-7; D gene uncertain. Germline lookup yields CDR1 LGHDT and CDR2 YNNKEL (reference sequence). V dropped 0 bases and J dropped 0 bases, with 12 bases sitting between them. There are 16 residues in the CDR3. CDR3 region: CASSQDQAPSSYEQYF. The CDR3 bases are TGTGCCAGCAGCCAAGATCAAGCCCCGAGCTCCTACGAGCAGTACTTC.

This clonotype was recorded many times. In DNA form, the CDR3 reads TGTGCCAGCAGCCTCCAGGGGGGGTCCTATGGCTACACCTTC. This gives the protein CASSLQGGSYGYTF. The chain joins TRBV27 to TRBJ1-2, with 7 positions matching TRBD1. Germline CDR1 is MNHEY and CDR2 is SMNVEV (reference sequence). This CDR3 has 14 residues. Trimming removed 6 bases from V and 4 bases from J; junction bases left unmatched: 8.

The sample holds a few counts of this clonotype. The chain combines TRBV12-3 or TRBV12-4 with TRBJ2-2; the D is unclear. Trimming removed 7 bases from V and 6 bases from J, with 12 bases in between. The CDR3 loop spans 13 amino acids. CDR3: CASTVGVSGELFF. The CDR3 DNA follows: TGTGCCAGCACCGTAGGAGTATCCGGGGAGCTGTTTTTT.